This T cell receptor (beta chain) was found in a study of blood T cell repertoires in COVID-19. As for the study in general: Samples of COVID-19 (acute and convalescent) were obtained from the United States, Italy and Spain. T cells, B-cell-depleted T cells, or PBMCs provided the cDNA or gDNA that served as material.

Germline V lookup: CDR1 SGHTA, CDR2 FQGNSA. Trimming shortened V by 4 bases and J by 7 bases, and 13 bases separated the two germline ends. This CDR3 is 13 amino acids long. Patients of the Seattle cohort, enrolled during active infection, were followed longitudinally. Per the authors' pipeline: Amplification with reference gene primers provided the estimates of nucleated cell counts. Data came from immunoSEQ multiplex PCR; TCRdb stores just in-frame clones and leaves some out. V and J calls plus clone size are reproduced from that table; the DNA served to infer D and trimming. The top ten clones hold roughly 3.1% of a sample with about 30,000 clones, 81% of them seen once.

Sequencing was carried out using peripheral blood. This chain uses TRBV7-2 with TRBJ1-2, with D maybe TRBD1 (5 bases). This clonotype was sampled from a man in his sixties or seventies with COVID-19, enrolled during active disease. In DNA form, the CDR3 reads TGTGCCAGCAGCTCCTTCCTGGGGGGTGGCTACACCTTC. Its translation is CASSSFLGGGYTF. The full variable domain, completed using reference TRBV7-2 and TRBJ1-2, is GAGVSQSPSNKVTEKGKDVELRCDPISGHTALYWYRQSLGQGLEFLIYFQGNSAPDKSGLPSDRFSAERTGGSVSTLTIQRTQQEDSAVYLCASSSFLGGGYTFGSGTRLTVV.